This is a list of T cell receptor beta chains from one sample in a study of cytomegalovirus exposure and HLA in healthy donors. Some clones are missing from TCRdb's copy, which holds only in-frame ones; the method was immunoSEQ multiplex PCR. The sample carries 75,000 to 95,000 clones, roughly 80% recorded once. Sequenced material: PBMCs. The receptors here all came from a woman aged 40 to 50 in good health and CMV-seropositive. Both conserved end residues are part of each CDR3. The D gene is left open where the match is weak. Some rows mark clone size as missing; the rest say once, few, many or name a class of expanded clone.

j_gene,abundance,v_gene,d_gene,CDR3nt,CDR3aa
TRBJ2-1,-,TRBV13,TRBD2,TGTGCCAGCAGCTTTGGCGGGGGGGACAATGAGCAGTTCTTC,CASSFGGGDNEQFF
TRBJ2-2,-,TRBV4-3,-,TGCGCCAGCAGCCGAACATCTCGGGACACCGGGGAGCTGTTTTTT,CASSRTSRDTGELFF
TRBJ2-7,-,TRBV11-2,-,TGTGCCAGCAGCTTAGACAGGGGATTCGGCGAGCAGTACTTC,CASSLDRGFGEQYF
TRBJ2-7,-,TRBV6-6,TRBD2,TGTGCCAGCAGCCCGGCGGGGGGGAGCTCCTACGAGCAGTACTTC,CASSPAGGSSYEQYF
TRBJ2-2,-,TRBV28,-,TGTGCCAGCAGTTTATCCCTTCCCGGGGAGCTGTTTTTT,CASSLSLPGELFF
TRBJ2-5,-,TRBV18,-,TGTGCCAGCTCCCCTAACCAAGAGACCCAGTACTTC,CASSPNQETQYF
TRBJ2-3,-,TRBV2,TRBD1,TGCGCCAGCACAGGGGTCGGGTCGGATACGCAGTATTTT,CASTGVGSDTQYF
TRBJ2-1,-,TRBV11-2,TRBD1,TGTGCCAGCAGACATGGACAGGTGGGGTACAATGAGCAGTTCTTC,CASRHGQVGYNEQFF
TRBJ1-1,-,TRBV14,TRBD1,TGTGCCAGCTCCCGGTCGGGACAGGGGATGTGGAACACTGAAGCTTTCTTT,CASSRSGQGMWNTEAFF
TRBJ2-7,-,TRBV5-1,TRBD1,TGCGCCAGCAGCCCCGGGACAGGGGTTCCCGAGCAGTACTTC,CASSPGTGVPEQYF
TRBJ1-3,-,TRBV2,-,TGTGCCAGCGCTAGAGGAAACACCATATATTTT,CASARGNTIYF
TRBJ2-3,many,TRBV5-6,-,TGTGCCAGCAGCTCGCTGAGCGTCACAGATACGCAGTATTTT,CASSSLSVTDTQYF
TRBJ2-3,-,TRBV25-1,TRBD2,TGTGCCAGCAGTCCGGGGGGGGGAGGGGCAGATACGCAGTATTTT,CASSPGGGGADTQYF
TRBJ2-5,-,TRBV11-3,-,TGTGCCAGCAGCTTAGATCGGGAGACCCAGTACTTC,CASSLDRETQYF
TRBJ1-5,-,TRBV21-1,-,TGTGCCAGCAGCAAAGGCGACGGCTCGGGTAGATTTACGCATTTT,CASSKGDGSGRFTHF
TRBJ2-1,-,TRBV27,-,TGTGCCAGCAGCGTCAGGAGGACCCACAATGAGCAGTTCTTC,CASSVRRTHNEQFF
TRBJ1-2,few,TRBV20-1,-,TGCAGTGCTCACACAGCTGATGGCTACACCTTC,CSAHTADGYTF
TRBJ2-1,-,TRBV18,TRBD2,TGTGCCAGCTCACCCAGGCTGGGGACTAAGGAAGGCAATGAGCAGTTCTTC,CASSPRLGTKEGNEQFF
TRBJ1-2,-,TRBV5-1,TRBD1,TGCGCCAGCAGCTTGGACGGGACAGGGGCACCCTATGGCTACACCTTC,CASSLDGTGAPYGYTF
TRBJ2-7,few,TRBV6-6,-,TGTGCCAGCAGTTACTCGACTGGCGCCTACGAGCAGTACTTC,CASSYSTGAYEQYF
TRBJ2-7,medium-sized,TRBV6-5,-,TGTGCCAGCAGTCCTCGCTCGGAGGGGGGGTACGAGCAGTACTTC,CASSPRSEGGYEQYF
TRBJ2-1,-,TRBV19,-,TGTGCCACCCACAGGGCGAGCGGCGACTACAATGAGCAGTTCTTC,CATHRASGDYNEQFF
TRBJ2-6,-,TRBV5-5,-,TGTGCCAGCAGCTTAACGGAGTCTGGGGCCAACGTCCTGACTTTC,CASSLTESGANVLTF
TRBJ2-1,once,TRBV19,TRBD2,TGTGCCAGTAGTCCGGGGGGGGGTACCTACAATGAGCAGTTCTTC,CASSPGGGTYNEQFF
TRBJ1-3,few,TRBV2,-,TGTGCCAGCAGTGCAGGGAATCACGGTGGAAACACCATATATTTT,CASSAGNHGGNTIYF
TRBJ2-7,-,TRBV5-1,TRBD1,TGCGCCAGCAGCTTGCCCGCCTCCCGGACAGGCTCCTACGAGCAGTACTTC,CASSLPASRTGSYEQYF
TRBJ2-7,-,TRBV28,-,TGTGCCAGCAGTTTTATTTCGCCTTACTACGAGCAGTACTTC,CASSFISPYYEQYF
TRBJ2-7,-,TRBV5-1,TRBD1,TGCGCCAGCAGCCCGGACAGGTTGGACGAGCAGTACTTC,CASSPDRLDEQYF
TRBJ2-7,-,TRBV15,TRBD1,TGTGCCACCAGCAGAGATAGTCAGGACAGGGCGGCCGAGCAGTACTTC,CATSRDSQDRAAEQYF
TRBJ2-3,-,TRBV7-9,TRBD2,TGTGCCAGCAGCGTTAGCGGGGGTCTAGATACGCAGTATTTT,CASSVSGGLDTQYF
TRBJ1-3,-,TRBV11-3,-,TGTGCCAGCAGCCCCTCTTCTGGAAACACCATATATTTT,CASSPSSGNTIYF
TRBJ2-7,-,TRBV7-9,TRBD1,TGTGCCAGCAGCTTAGTCCAGGGGGCTAGTAACGAGCAGTACTTC,CASSLVQGASNEQYF
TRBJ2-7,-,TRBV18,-,TGTGCCAGCTCACCATCGCAGGGAACGGAGTTCGAGCAGTACTTC,CASSPSQGTEFEQYF
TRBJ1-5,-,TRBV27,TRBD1,TGTGCCAGCAGTTTCCAGGGGGCGGGTCAGCCCCAGCATTTT,CASSFQGAGQPQHF
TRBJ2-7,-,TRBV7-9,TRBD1,TGTGCCAGCAGTGGGACAGCCTACGAGCAGTACTTC,CASSGTAYEQYF
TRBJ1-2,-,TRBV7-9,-,TGTGCCAGCAGCTTAGCGCTGGGGGGATCGGGATATGGCTACACCTTC,CASSLALGGSGYGYTF
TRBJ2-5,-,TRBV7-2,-,TGTGCCAGCAGCCTGTACAACCAAGAGACCCAGTACTTC,CASSLYNQETQYF
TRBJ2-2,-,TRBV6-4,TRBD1,TGTGCCAGCAGTGACCTGACAGGGGCCGGGGAGCTGTTTTTT,CASSDLTGAGELFF
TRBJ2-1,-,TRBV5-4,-,TGTGCCAGCAGCTTGGAGAGGCGGCAGCAGTTCTTC,CASSLERRQQFF
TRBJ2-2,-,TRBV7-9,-,TGTGCCAGCAGCGGTAGAGTCGGCACCGGGGAGCTGTTTTTT,CASSGRVGTGELFF
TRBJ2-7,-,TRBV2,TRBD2,TGTGCCAGCAGTGTCGGCGGGAGCTCCTACGAGCAGTACTTC,CASSVGGSSYEQYF